Sequencing of this T cell receptor beta chain was carried out in a study of blood T cell repertoires in COVID-19. The wider study: Samples came from the United States, Italy and Spain, spanning acute and convalescent COVID-19.

Looked up from germline, CDR1 is SGHAT and CDR2 is FQNNGV. This CDR3 has 17 residues. V lost 2 bases and J lost 8, with 22 bases in between. The authors' processing: How many nucleated cells were present was estimated from reference gene primer amplification. This table comes from immunoSEQ multiplex PCR, and its TCRdb copy is limited to in-frame clones, with some not included. Clonal size and the V and J genes are those of that table, whereas D and trimming came from the DNA. The sample has over 50,000 clones; 85% are singletons. The rearrangement joins TRBV11-2 to TRBJ2-1; D remains ambiguous. The sequenced sample was peripheral blood. The origin of this receptor is a human donor in a cohort sampled during active COVID-19. CDR3 coding DNA: TGTGCCAGCAGCTTACGCCTAGGTCCCCTATCGGTGGATGAGCAGTTCTTC. Its translation: CASSLRLGPLSVDEQFF.